These 26 T cell receptor beta chains were all obtained from the same sample, sequenced in a study of cytomegalovirus exposure and HLA in healthy donors. Primers included in the PCR were 60 Vbeta and 13 Jbeta primers. Assay: immunoSEQ multiplex PCR; the TCRdb copy retains only in-frame clones and omits some. The sample holds about 90,000 clones, over 65% seen once. The sequencing sample was made of PBMCs. The receptors were gathered from a woman in her forties in good health and CMV-seropositive.

The rearrangement uses TRBV7-2 and TRBJ2-1; D perhaps matches TRBD2 (5 bases). Germline V gives CDR1 SGHTA, CDR2 FQGNSA. The CDR3 length is 17 residues. V was clipped by 6 bases and J by 8 bases, with 26 bases between them. The DNA of the CDR3 is TGTGCCAGCAGTTCCACGCCCAAATCGGGCTGGACTCATGAGCAGTTCTTC. Protein: CASSSTPKSGWTHEQFF.

V and J are TRBV6-7 and TRBJ2-1; 9 nucleotides align to TRBD1. TRBV6-7 carries the ORF label, with uncertain function. V lost 5 bases to trimming and J lost 0 bases; unmatched junction nucleotides: 17. The CDR3 covers 20 residues. The CDR3 is CASSPPRDRGFLASYNEQFF. DNA for the CDR3: TGTGCCAGCAGTCCACCACGTGACAGGGGGTTTCTTGCCTCCTACAATGAGCAGTTCTTC.

The rearrangement uses TRBV9 and TRBJ2-7, with 11 positions matching TRBD2. CDR1 SGDLS and CDR2 YYNGEE come from the germline V gene. The CDR3 spans 16 residues. Germline trimming cut 0 bases from V and 6 bases from J; bases unmatched to any gene: 8. Here the CDR3 reads CASSVVELAGVGEQYF. The DNA for the CDR3 is TGTGCCAGCAGCGTAGTTGAACTAGCGGGAGTTGGCGAGCAGTACTTC.

This sequence joins TRBV11-2 and TRBJ1-5; 7 bases are shared with TRBD1. The CDR3 extends over 13 amino acids. Germline loops: CDR1 SGHAT, CDR2 FQNNGV. Trimming cost V 3 bases and J 7 bases; bases outside gene matches: 3. The CDR3 DNA is TGTGCCAGCAGCTTCACAGGGGAGCAGCCCCAGCATTTT. It is translated as CASSFTGEQPQHF.

The V gene is TRBV11-2, the J gene TRBJ2-5; D call uncertain. The CDR3 extends over 13 amino acids. Germline CDR1 SGHAT, CDR2 FQNNGV. V shed 2 bases and J shed 5 bases, with 9 bases lying between them. The CDR3 DNA reads TGTGCCAGCAGCTTACTGCTTAGTGAGACCCAGTACTTC. Its translation: CASSLLLSETQYF.

Points on this clone: The germline gene is not matched at one end of the junction; a read error may be the cause. The CDR3 nucleotides are TGCGCCAGCAGCCAGGTTATGGGGCCGGGCCCCGTCTTT. This sequence encodes CASSQVMGPGPVF. The chain is built from TRBV4-3 and TRBJ1-1; tentatively, D is TRBD1 (5 bases). The CDR3 extends over 13 amino acids. Per germline, CDR1 LGHNA and CDR2 YSLEER.

The rearrangement joins TRBV2 to TRBJ2-3; D perhaps matches TRBD2 (6 bases). The CDR3 consists of 14 residues. CDR1 and CDR2 (germline): SNHLY, FYNNEI. Trimming shortened V by 7 bases and J by 1 base, and 12 bases separated the two germline ends. The CDR3 region is CASTTWRGTDTQYF. The DNA for the CDR3 is TGTGCCAGCACCACGTGGAGGGGCACAGATACGCAGTATTTT.

The V call is TRBV5-4, the J call TRBJ2-1; D remains ambiguous. V dropped 0 bases and J dropped 9 bases, with 4 bases sitting between them. CDR3 length equals 11 residues. Germline V gene sequence: CDR1 SGHNT, CDR2 YYREEE (reference sequence). CDR3 in amino acids: CASSLGSEQFF. CDR3 coding DNA: TGTGCCAGCAGCTTGGGGAGTGAGCAGTTCTTC. The full variable domain, rest sourced from reference TRBV5-4 and TRBJ2-1, is ETGVTQSPTHLIKTRGQQVTLRCSSQSGHNTVSWYQQALGQGPQFIFQYYREEENGRGNFPPRFSGLQFPNYSSELNVNALELDDSALYLCASSLGSEQFFGPGTRLTVL.

This clone has just a few counts. The rearrangement joins TRBV7-9 to TRBJ2-1; 7 bases map to TRBD2. This CDR3 region has 14 residues. The junction had 5 bases not matched to a gene; V was cut back by 4 bases and J by 5 bases. The germline V gene has CDR1 SEHNR and CDR2 FQNEAQ (reference sequence). The CDR3: CASSSASGNNEQFF. CDR3 bases: TGTGCCAGCAGCTCCGCTAGCGGAAACAATGAGCAGTTCTTC.

V gene TRBV9 combines with J gene TRBJ2-3; TRBD2 aligns across 9 bases. Germline loops: CDR1 SGDLS, CDR2 YYNGEE. V gave up 0 bases and J gave up 2 bases; unmatched junction bases: 10. The CDR3 is made up of 18 amino acids. The CDR3: CASSVDLAGSITTDTQYF. CDR3 DNA sequence: TGTGCCAGCAGCGTAGACCTAGCGGGGTCGATTACCACAGATACGCAGTATTTT.

In regard to this clone: The sample holds other DNA sequences that translate to the same CDR3. The rearrangement links TRBV19 to TRBJ1-1, with TRBD1 as a possible D gene (5 bases). Germline V gene data show CDR1 as LNHDA and CDR2 as SQIVND (reference sequence). V was shortened by 3 bases and J by 0 bases, with 11 bases between the two germline ends. The CDR3 is made up of 15 amino acids. This chain's CDR3 is CASSMAGRMNTEAFF. In DNA form, the CDR3 reads TGTGCCAGTAGTATGGCGGGACGGATGAACACTGAAGCTTTCTTT.

This clone was seen a handful of times. The rearrangement uses TRBV27 and TRBJ2-7, with D tentatively TRBD2 (6 bases). The V and J ends lost 7 bases and 12 bases respectively, with 19 bases between them. This CDR3 has 12 residues. Germline CDR1 MNHEY, CDR2 SMNVEV (reference sequence). The CDR3 nucleotides are TGTGCCAGCACCAGGACTACCGGTCGGTGGTACTTC. It codes for CASTRTTGRWYF.

This clone was observed a few times. The chain joins TRBV7-9 to TRBJ2-7, with D uncertain. CDR1 SEHNR and CDR2 FQNEAQ come from the germline V gene (reference sequence). V gave up 1 base and J gave up 5 bases, with 6 bases separating them. This CDR3 spans 12 amino acids. CDR3 sequence reads: CASSLVIHEQYF. The CDR3 region has the DNA TGTGCCAGCAGCTTAGTCATCCACGAGCAGTACTTC.

The genes are TRBV4-1 and TRBJ2-5; 8 nucleotides align to TRBD2. The end of the DNA is better explained by TRBJ2-7, so the J call may be wrong. In germline, CDR1 is MGHRA, CDR2 YSYEKL. CDR3 length equals 18 residues. The CDR3 here is CASSQDIGAGAGTYEQYF. CDR3 DNA sequence: TGCGCCAGCAGCCAAGATATCGGAGCGGGAGCTGGTACCTACGAGCAGTACTTC.

This chain uses TRBV13 with TRBJ2-3; D is unresolved. V lost 3 bases, J lost 5 bases, and 6 bases lay in between. The germline V gene encodes CDR1 PRHDT and CDR2 FYEKMQ (reference sequence). The CDR3 has 12 amino acids. The CDR3 DNA reads as TGTGCCAGCAGCTTCGGGTTAGATACGCAGTATTTT. This gives the protein CASSFGLDTQYF.

This rearrangement joins TRBV6-4 to TRBJ2-3, with 7 nucleotides matching TRBD2. The CDR3 covers 15 residues. Germline-derived CDR1 and CDR2 are MRHNA and SNTAGT. V lost 2 bases and J lost 4; bases outside the gene matches: 6. CDR3 nucleotides: TGTGCCAGCAGTGACAGCGCGGGAGCAGCAGATACGCAGTATTTT. Translated, it gives CASSDSAGAADTQYF.

The rearrangement uses TRBV28 and TRBJ1-5; unclear D gene. The germline V gene has CDR1 MDHEN and CDR2 SYDVKM. This CDR3 is 12 amino acids long. Trimming stripped 8 bases from V and 6 bases from J, with 11 bases between. The CDR3 reads CASVEFGQPQHF. The CDR3 nucleotides read TGTGCCAGCGTTGAGTTCGGTCAGCCCCAGCATTTT.

V gene TRBV6-5 combines with J gene TRBJ2-7, with 10 bases that match TRBD1. Per the germline V gene, CDR1 is MNHEY and CDR2 is SVGAGI. After removal of 0 bases from V and 3 bases from J, the junction contained 5 bases not matched to a gene. The CDR3 length is 16 residues. The CDR3 region is CASSYSWTGGFYEQYF. The CDR3 region has the DNA TGTGCCAGCAGTTACTCATGGACAGGGGGGTTCTACGAGCAGTACTTC.

V gene TRBV9 combines with J gene TRBJ2-7, with D tentatively TRBD2 (5 bases). The germline V gene has CDR1 SGDLS and CDR2 YYNGEE. The CDR3 covers 14 residues. V was shortened by 4 bases and J by 0 bases, with 11 bases between the two germline ends. This CDR3 is CASSPRGASYEQYF. The CDR3 nucleotides are TGTGCCAGCAGCCCCCGGGGAGCCTCCTACGAGCAGTACTTC.

This clone was detected once. The chain combines TRBV15 with TRBJ2-1; a weak D match, TRBD2 (7 bases). V was trimmed by 1 base and J by 2 bases, leaving 9 bases between them. From germline, CDR1 is LNHNV and CDR2 YYDKDF (reference sequence). This CDR3 spans 15 amino acids. CDR3 loop: CATSRGGGPYNEQFF. The CDR3 DNA sequence: TGTGCCACCAGCAGAGGGGGGGGCCCCTACAATGAGCAGTTCTTC. The full variable domain, with the rest looked up from reference TRBV15 and TRBJ2-1, is DAMVIQNPRYQVTQFGKPVTLSCSQTLNHNVMYWYQQKSSQAPKLLFHYYDKDFNNEADTPDNFQSRRPNTSFCFLDIRSPGLGDTAMYLCATSRGGGPYNEQFFGPGTRLTVL.

The rearrangement uses TRBV7-8 and TRBJ2-1, with D possibly TRBD2 on 6 matching bases. This CDR3 contains 11 residues. Germline CDR1 is SGHVS and CDR2 is FQNEAQ. The V and J ends lost 4 bases and 15 bases respectively, with 13 bases between them. CDR3 sequence reads: CASSWGVIPFF. As DNA, the CDR3 is TGTGCCAGCAGCTGGGGGGTAATCCCGTTCTTC. Using reference TRBV7-8 and TRBJ2-1 for the parts outside the CDR3, the full variable domain is GAGVSQSPRYKVAKRGQDVALRCDPISGHVSLFWYQQALGQGPEFLTYFQNEAQLDKSGLPSDRFFAERPEGSVSTLKIQRTQQEDSAVYLCASSWGVIPFFGPGTRLTVL.

This clone has a single count. This rearrangement joins TRBV19 to TRBJ2-3; 15 nucleotides line up with TRBD2. The junction had 7 bases not matched to a gene; V was cut back by 9 bases and J by 0 bases. Germline CDR1 LNHDA, CDR2 SQIVND (reference sequence). The CDR3 contains 17 residues. The CDR3 reads CASRGLAGGLSTDTQYF. CDR3 coding DNA: TGTGCCAGCCGGGGACTAGCGGGAGGCCTAAGCACAGATACGCAGTATTTT.

This chain links TRBV18 with TRBJ2-1; TRBD2 agrees at 11 bases. The CDR3 length is 18 residues. The ends lost 6 bases at V and 5 bases at J; junction bases unmatched: 15. Germline CDR1 KGHSH, CDR2 LQKENI. The CDR3 protein is CASSTEISSGRLDNEQFF. DNA for the CDR3: TGTGCCAGCTCGACTGAGATTTCTAGCGGGAGGCTTGACAATGAGCAGTTCTTC.

Only a few counts were recorded for this clone. The chain has TRBV28 and TRBJ1-5; weak D call: TRBD1 (5 bases). Germline-derived CDR1 and CDR2 are MDHEN and SYDVKM. Trimming left V 7 bases short and J 2 bases short, with 12 bases between. The CDR3 is made up of 14 amino acids. CDR3 residues: CASTSGLGNQPQHF. The CDR3 coding sequence is TGTGCCAGCACCTCAGGGTTAGGCAATCAGCCCCAGCATTTT. Using reference TRBV28 and TRBJ1-5 for the parts outside the CDR3, the full variable domain is DVKVTQSSRYLVKRTGEKVFLECVQDMDHENMFWYRQDPGLGLRLIYFSYDVKMKEKGDIPEGYSVSREKKERFSLILESASTNQTSMYLCASTSGLGNQPQHFGDGTRLSIL.

This chain connects TRBV28 to TRBJ1-5; 9 bases agree with TRBD1. The germline V gene has CDR1 MDHEN and CDR2 SYDVKM. The CDR3 loop spans 15 amino acids. Trimming cost V 4 bases and J 2 bases; bases outside gene matches: 3. The CDR3 region has the DNA TGTGCCAGCAGTTCGGACAGGGGAGGCAATCAGCCCCAGCATTTT. Translation gives CASSSDRGGNQPQHF.

The count of this clone is one. The rearrangement joins TRBV5-1 to TRBJ1-6, with D possibly being TRBD1 (5 bases). This CDR3 spans 16 amino acids. The germline V gene has CDR1 SGHRS and CDR2 YFSETQ. Between the trimmed V and J ends, which lost 0 bases and 7 bases, there was a span of 14 bases. The CDR3 DNA follows: TGCGCCAGCAGCTTGGAATATGGAGGGGTGAATTCACCCCTCCACTTT. It encodes CASSLEYGGVNSPLHF.